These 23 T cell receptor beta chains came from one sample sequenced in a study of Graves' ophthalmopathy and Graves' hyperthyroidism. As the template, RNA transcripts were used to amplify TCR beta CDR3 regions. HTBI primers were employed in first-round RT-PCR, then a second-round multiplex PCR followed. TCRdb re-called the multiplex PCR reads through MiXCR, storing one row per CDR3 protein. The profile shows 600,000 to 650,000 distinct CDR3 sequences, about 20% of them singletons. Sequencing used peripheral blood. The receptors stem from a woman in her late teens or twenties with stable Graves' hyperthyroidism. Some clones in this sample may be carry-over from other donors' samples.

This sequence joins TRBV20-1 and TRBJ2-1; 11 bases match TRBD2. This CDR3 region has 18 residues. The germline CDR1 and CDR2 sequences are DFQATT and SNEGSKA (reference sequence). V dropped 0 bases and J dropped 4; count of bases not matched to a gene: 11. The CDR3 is CSARDLLAGAISYNEQFF. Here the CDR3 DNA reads TGCAGTGCTAGAGATTTACTAGCGGGGGCCATTTCTTACAATGAGCAGTTCTTC.

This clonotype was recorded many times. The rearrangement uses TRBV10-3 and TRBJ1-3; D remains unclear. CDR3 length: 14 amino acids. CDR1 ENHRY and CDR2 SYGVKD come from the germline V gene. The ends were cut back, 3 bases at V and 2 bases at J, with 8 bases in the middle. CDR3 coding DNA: TGTGCCATCAGTGAAGGTGGGACTGGAAACACCATATATTTT. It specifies CAISEGGTGNTIYF.

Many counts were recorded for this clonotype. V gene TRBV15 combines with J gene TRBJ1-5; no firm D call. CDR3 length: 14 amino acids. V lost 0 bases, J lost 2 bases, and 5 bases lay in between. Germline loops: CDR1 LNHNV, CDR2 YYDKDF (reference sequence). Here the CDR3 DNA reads TGTGCCACCAGCAGAGACTGGGGCAATCAGCCCCAGCATTTT. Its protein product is CATSRDWGNQPQHF.

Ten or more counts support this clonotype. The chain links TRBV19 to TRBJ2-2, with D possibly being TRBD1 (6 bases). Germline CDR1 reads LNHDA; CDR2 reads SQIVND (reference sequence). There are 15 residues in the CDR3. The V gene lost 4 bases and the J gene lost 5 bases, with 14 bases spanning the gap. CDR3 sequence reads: CASSSQRTVTGELFF. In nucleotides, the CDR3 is TGTGCCAGTAGTAGCCAAAGGACAGTGACCGGGGAGCTGTTTTTT.

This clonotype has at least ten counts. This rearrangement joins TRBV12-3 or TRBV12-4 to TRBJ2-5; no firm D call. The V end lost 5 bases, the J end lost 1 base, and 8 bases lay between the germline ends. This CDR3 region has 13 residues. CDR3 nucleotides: TGTGCCAGCAGTCCGCCCATCCAAGAGACCCAGTACTTC. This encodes CASSPPIQETQYF.

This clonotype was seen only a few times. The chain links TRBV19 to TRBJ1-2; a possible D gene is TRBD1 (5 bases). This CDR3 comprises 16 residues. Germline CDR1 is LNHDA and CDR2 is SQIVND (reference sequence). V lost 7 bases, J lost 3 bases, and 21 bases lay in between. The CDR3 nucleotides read TGTGCCAGTAACCCGAGGGGAGGAGGGGCATACTATGGCTACACCTTC. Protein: CASNPRGGGAYYGYTF. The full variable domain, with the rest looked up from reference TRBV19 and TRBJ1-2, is DGGITQSPKYLFRKEGQNVTLSCEQNLNHDAMYWYRQDPGQGLRLIYYSQIVNDFQKGDIAEGYSVSREKKESFPLTVTSAQKNPTAFYLCASNPRGGGAYYGYTFGSGTRLTVV.

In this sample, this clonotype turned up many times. The CDR3 DNA reads TGTGCCAGCAGCCTTGACAGGAAAGGGACCCAGTACTTC. Translated, it gives CASSLDRKGTQYF. The genes are TRBV12-3 or TRBV12-4 and TRBJ2-5, with a possible D match to TRBD1 (6 bases). V lost 6 bases and J lost 7, with 15 bases in between. The CDR3 runs 13 residues.

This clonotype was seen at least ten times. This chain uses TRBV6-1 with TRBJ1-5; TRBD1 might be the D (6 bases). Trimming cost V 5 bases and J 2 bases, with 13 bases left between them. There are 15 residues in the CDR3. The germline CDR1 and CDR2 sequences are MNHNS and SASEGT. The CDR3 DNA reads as TGTGCCAGCAGTAGACAGGCCCAGGGCAATCAGCCCCAGCATTTT. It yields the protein CASSRQAQGNQPQHF.

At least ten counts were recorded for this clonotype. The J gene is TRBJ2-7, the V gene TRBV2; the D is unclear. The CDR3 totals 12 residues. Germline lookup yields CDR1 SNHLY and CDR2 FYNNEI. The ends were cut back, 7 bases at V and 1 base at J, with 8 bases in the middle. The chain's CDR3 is CASIKYSYEQYF. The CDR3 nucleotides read TGTGCCAGCATAAAGTATTCCTACGAGCAGTACTTC.

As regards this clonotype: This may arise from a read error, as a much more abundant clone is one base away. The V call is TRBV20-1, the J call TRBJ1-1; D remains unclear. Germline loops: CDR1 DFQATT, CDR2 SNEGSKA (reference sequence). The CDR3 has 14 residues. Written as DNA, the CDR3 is TGCCGTGCTAGTTATCCGATAGGGAACACTGAAGCTTTCTTT. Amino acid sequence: CRASYPIGNTEAFF.

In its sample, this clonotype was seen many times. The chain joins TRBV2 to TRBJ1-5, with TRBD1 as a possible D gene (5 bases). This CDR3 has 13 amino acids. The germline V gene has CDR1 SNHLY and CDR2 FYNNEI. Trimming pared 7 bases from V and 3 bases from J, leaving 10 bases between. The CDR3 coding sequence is TGTGCCAGCATGGGGGGTTACAATCAGCCCCAGCATTTT. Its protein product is CASMGGYNQPQHF.

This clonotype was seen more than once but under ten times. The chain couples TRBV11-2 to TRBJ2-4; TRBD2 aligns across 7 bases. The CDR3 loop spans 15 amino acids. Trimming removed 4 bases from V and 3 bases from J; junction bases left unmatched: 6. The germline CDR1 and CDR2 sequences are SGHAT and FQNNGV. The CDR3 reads CASSSLGGGKNIQYF. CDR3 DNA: TGTGCCAGCAGCTCCTTGGGGGGGGGCAAAAACATTCAGTACTTC. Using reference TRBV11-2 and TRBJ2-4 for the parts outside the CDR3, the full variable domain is EAGVAQSPRYKIIEKRQSVAFWCNPISGHATLYWYQQILGQGPKLLIQFQNNGVVDDSQLPKDRFSAERLKGVDSTLKIQPAKLEDSAVYLCASSSLGGGKNIQYFGAGTRLSVL.

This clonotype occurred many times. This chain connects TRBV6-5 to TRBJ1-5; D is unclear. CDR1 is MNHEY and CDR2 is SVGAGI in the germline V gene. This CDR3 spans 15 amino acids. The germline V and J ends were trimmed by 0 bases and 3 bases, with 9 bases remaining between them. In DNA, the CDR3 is TGTGCCAGCAGTTACTCGCTTTCCTACAATCAGCCCCAGCATTTT. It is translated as CASSYSLSYNQPQHF.

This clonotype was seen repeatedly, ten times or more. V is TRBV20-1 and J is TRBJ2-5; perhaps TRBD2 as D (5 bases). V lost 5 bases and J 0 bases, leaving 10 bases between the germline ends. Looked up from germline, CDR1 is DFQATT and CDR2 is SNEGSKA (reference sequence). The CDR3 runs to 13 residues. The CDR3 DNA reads TGCAGTGCTCGGACTGCGTACCAAGAGACCCAGTACTTC. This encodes CSARTAYQETQYF.

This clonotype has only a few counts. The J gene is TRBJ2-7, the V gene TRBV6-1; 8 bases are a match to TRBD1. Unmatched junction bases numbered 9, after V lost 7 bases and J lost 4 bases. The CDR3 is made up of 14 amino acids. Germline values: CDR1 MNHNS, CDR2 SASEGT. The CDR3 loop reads CASTDPGQVYEQYF. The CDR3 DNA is TGTGCCAGCACCGACCCGGGACAGGTGTACGAGCAGTACTTC.

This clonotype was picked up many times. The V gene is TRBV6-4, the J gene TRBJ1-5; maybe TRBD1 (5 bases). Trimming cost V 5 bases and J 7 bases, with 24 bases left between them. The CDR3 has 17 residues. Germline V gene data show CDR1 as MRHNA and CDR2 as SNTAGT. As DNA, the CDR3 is TGTGCCAGCAGTCCGCCCCGAGGCCTAGGTCACAGGCAGCCCCAGCATTTT. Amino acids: CASSPPRGLGHRQPQHF.

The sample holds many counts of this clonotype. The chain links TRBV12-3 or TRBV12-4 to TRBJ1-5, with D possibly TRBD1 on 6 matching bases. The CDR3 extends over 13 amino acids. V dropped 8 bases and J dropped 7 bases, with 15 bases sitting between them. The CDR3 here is CASCHRESQPQHF. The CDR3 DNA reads TGTGCCAGCTGCCACAGGGAGAGCCAGCCCCAGCATTTT.

The CDR3 loop reads CAWSSEGQGANTEAFF. The CDR3 coding sequence is TGTGCCTGGAGCTCGGAGGGACAGGGGGCGAACACTGAAGCTTTCTTT. V and J are TRBV30 and TRBJ1-1, with 12 bases fitting TRBD1. V lost 3 bases to trimming and J lost 1 base; unmatched junction nucleotides: 6. Germline V gives CDR1 GTSNPN, CDR2 SVGIG (reference sequence). There are 16 residues in the CDR3.

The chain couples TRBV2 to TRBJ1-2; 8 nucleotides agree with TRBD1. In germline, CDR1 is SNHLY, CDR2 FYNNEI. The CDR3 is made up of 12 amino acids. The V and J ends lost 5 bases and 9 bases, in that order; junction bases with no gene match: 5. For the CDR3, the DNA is TGTGCCAGCAGTACGACAGGGGATAGCTACACCTTC. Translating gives CASSTTGDSYTF.

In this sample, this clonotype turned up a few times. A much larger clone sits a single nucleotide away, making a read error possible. CDR3 region: CASSILGRRTYEQYF. Written as DNA, the CDR3 is TGTGCCAGTAGTATACTAGGGCGGAGAACCTACGAGCAGTACTTC. The chain recombines TRBV19 with TRBJ2-7; D is ambiguous. V was trimmed by 2 bases and J by 2 bases, leaving 13 bases between them. The CDR3 is 15 residues long. CDR1 and CDR2 (germline): LNHDA, SQIVND (reference sequence).

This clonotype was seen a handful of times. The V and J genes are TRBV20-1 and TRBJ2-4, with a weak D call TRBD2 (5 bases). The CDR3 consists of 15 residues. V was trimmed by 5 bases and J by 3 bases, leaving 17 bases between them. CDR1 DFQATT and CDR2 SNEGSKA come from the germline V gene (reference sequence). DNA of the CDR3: TGCAGTGCTGCCCCAGGCGGGCATGACAAAAACATTCAGTACTTC. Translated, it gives CSAAPGGHDKNIQYF.

The CDR3 coding sequence is TGCAGCGCCCGGGCACAGGAAAACACTGAAGCTTTCTTT. Encoded protein: CSARAQENTEAFF. The V and J genes are TRBV29-1 and TRBJ1-1, with D perhaps TRBD1 (5 bases). Germline values: CDR1 SQVTM, CDR2 ANQGSEA. Trimming shortened V by 7 bases and J by 2 bases, and 14 bases separated the two germline ends. This CDR3 has 13 residues. The variable domain in full, completed from reference TRBV29-1 and TRBJ1-1, reads SAVISQKPSRDICQRGTSLTIQCQVDSQVTMMFWYRQQPGQSLTLIATANQGSEATYESGFVIDKFPISRPNLTFSTLTVSNMSPEDSSIYLCSARAQENTEAFFGQGTRLTVV.

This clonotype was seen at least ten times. The CDR3 spells CASSYTYGAGETQYF. The CDR3 nucleotides are TGTGCCAGCAGTTACACCTATGGTGCGGGAGAGACCCAGTACTTC. This chain connects TRBV6-5 to TRBJ2-5; tentatively, D is TRBD2 (5 bases). There are 15 residues in the CDR3. Trimming pared 2 bases from V and 4 bases from J, leaving 14 bases between. Germline V gene data show CDR1 as MNHEY and CDR2 as SVGAGI.